This T cell receptor (beta chain) comes out of a study of CD8+CD57+ T cells in acquired aplastic anemia. Points from the study as a whole: The number of CD8+ CDR3 sequences shared by patients and controls was twenty-nine.

This clonotype has a single count. The antigen remains unidentified. With V trimmed by 8 bases and J by 2 bases, 13 bases remained unmatched. CDR3 length: 17 residues. Profiling that covered TCR beta VDJ and CDR3 relied on genomic DNA as its template. TCRdb passed the reads through MiXCR, listing each CDR3 protein once. This repertoire shows hundreds of thousands of distinct CDR3 sequences, around 33% found once; its top ten account for approximately 0.82%. Individuals selected for sequencing had exhibited CD8+CD57+ cell expansion on flow cytometry. The TCR comes from a human donor with aplastic anemia. Sequences were obtained from sorted CD4+, CD8+, or CD8+CD57+ T cells (not recorded which) from PBMCs. This chain uses TRBV12-3 or TRBV12-4 with TRBJ1-2; 11 bases line up with TRBD1. CDR3 protein: CASSPTRTGGPNYGYTF. The CDR3 DNA is TGTGCCAGCTCACCAACGAGGACAGGGGGCCCGAACTATGGCTACACCTTC.